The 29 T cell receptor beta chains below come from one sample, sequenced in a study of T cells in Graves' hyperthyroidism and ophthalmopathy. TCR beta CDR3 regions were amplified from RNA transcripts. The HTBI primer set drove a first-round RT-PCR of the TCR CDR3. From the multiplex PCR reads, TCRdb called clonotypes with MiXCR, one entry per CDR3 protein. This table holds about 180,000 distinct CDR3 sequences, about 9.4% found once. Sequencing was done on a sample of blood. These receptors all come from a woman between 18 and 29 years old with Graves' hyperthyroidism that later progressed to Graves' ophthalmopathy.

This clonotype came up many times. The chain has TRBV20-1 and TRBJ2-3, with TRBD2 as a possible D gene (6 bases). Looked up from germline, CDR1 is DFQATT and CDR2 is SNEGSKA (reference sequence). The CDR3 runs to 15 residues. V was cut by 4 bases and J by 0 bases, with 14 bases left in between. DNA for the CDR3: TGCAGTGCTACGCCGTCCGGGACTAGCACAGATACGCAGTATTTT. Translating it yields CSATPSGTSTDTQYF.

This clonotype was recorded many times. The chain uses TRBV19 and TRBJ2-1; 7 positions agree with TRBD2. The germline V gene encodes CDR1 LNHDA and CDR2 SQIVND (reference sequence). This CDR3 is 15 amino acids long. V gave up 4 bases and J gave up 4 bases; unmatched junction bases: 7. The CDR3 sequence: CASSRASGGYNEQFF. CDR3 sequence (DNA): TGTGCCAGTAGTAGGGCTAGCGGAGGATACAATGAGCAGTTCTTC.

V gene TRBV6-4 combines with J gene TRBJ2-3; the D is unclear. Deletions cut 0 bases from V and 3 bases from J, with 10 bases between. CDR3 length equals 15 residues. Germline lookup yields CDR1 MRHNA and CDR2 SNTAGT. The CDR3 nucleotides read TGTGCCAGCAGTGACTCAGTTTCCAGAACAGATACGCAGTATTTT. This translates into CASSDSVSRTDTQYF.

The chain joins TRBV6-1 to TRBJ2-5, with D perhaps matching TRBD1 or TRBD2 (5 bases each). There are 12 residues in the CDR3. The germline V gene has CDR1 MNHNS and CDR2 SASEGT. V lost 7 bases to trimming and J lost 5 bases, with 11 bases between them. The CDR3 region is CASNLGTETQYF. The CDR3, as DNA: TGTGCCAGCAACTTGGGGACGGAGACCCAGTACTTC.

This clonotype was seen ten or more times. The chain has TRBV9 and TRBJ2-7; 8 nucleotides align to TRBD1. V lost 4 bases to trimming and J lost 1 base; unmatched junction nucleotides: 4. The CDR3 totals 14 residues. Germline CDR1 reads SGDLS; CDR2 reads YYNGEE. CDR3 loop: CASSTGQESYEQYF. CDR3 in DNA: TGTGCCAGCAGCACGGGACAGGAATCCTACGAGCAGTACTTC.

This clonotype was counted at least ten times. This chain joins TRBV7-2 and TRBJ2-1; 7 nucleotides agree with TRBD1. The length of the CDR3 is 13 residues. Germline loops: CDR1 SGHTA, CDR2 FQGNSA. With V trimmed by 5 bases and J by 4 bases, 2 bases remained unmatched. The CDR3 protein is CASSEQGYNEQFF. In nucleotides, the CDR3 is TGTGCCAGCAGCGAACAGGGGTACAATGAGCAGTTCTTC.

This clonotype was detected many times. CDR3 loop: CSAGEDSPLHF. CDR3 DNA: TGCAGCGCCGGGGAGGATTCACCCCTCCACTTT. This rearrangement joins TRBV29-1 to TRBJ1-6; D is uncertain. CDR1 is SQVTM, CDR2 ANQGSEA, per germline. This CDR3 has 11 amino acids. V lost 7 bases and J 8 bases, leaving 9 bases between the germline ends.

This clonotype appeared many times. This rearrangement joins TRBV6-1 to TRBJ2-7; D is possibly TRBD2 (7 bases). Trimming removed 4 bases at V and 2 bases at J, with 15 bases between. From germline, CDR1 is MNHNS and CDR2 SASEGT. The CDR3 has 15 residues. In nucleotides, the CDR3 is TGTGCCAGCAGTGCTCGGGGGGCGGACCCCTACGAGCAGTACTTC. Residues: CASSARGADPYEQYF.

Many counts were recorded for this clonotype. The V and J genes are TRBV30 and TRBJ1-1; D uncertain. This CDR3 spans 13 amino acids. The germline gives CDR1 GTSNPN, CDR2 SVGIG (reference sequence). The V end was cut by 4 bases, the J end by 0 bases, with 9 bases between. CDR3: CAWTVQLNTEAFF. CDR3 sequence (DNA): TGTGCCTGGACGGTCCAATTGAACACTGAAGCTTTCTTT. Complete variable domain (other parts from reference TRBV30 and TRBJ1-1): SQTIHQWPATLVQPVGSPLSLECTVEGTSNPNLYWYRQAAGRGLQLLFYSVGIGQISSEVPQNLSASRPQDRQFILSSKKLLLSDSGFYLCAWTVQLNTEAFFGQGTRLTVV.

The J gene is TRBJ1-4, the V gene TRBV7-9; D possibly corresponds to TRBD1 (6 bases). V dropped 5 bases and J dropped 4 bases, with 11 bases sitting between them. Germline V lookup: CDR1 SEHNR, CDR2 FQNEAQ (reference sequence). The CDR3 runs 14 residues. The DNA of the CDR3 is TGTGCCAGCAGCATTACAGGGTATAATGAAAAACTGTTTTTT. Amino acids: CASSITGYNEKLFF. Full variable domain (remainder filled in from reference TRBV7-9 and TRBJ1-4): DTGVSQNPRHKITKRGQNVTFRCDPISEHNRLYWYRQTLGQGPEFLTYFQNEAQLEKSRLLSDRFSAERPKGSFSTLEIQRTEQGDSAMYLCASSITGYNEKLFFGSGTQLSVL.

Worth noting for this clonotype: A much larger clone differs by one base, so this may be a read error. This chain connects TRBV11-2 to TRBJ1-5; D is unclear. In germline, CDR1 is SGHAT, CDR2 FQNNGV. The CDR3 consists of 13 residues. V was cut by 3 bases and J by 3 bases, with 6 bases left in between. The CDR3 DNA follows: TGTGCCAGCAGCTTGGACGACAATCAGCCCCAGCATTTT. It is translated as CASSLDDNQPQHF.

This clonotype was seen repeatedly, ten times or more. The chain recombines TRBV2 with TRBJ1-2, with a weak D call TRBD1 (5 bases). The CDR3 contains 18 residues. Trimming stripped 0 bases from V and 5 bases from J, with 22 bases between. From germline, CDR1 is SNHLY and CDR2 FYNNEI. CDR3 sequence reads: CASSEAILGRLGEYGYTF. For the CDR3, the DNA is TGTGCCAGCAGTGAAGCGATCTTGGGCAGGCTGGGGGAATATGGCTACACCTTC.

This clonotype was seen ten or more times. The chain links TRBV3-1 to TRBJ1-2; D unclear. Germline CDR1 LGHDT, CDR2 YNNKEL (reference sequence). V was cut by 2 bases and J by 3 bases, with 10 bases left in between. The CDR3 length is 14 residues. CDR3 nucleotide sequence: TGTGCCAGCAGCCAAATCCCAGACTACTATGGCTACACCTTC. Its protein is CASSQIPDYYGYTF.

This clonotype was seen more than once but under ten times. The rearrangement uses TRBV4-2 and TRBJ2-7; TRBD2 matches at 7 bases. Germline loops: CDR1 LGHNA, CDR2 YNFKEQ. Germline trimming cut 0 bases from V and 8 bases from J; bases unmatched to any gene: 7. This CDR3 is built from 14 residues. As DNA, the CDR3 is TGTGCCAGCAGCCAAGATCGGCCAGCGGGAAAGCAGTACTTC. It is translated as CASSQDRPAGKQYF.

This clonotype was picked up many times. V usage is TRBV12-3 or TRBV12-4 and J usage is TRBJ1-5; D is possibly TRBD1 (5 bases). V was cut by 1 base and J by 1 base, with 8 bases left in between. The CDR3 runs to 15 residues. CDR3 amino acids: CASSLEGLSNQPQHF. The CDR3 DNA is TGTGCCAGCAGTTTAGAGGGGTTGAGCAATCAGCCCCAGCATTTT.

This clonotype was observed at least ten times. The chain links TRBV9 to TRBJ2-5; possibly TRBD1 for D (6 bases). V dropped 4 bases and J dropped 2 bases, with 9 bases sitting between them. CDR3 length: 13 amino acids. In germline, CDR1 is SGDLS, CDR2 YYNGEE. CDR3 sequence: CASSRQAQETQYF. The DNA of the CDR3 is TGTGCCAGCAGCCGACAGGCTCAAGAGACCCAGTACTTC.

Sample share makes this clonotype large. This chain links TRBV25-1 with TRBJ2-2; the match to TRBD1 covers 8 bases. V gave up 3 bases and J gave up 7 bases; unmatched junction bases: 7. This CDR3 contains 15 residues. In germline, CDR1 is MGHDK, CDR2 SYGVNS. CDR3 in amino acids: CASSDRQGAGGELFF. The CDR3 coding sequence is TGTGCCAGCAGTGACCGCCAGGGGGCTGGCGGGGAGCTGTTTTTT.

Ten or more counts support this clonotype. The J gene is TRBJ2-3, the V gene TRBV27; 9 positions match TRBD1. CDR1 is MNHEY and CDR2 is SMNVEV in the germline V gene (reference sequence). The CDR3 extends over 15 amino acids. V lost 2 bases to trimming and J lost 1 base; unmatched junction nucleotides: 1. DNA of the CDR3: TGTGCCAGCAGTTTAAGGACAGGGGGCACAGATACGCAGTATTTT. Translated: CASSLRTGGTDTQYF.

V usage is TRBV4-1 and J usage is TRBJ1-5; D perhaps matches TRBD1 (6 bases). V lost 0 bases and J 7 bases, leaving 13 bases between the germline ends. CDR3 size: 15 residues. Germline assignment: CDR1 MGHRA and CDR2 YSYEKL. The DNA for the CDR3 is TGCGCCAGCAGCCAAGATGGGGGGGCCTTGCAGCCCCAGCATTTT. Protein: CASSQDGGALQPQHF.

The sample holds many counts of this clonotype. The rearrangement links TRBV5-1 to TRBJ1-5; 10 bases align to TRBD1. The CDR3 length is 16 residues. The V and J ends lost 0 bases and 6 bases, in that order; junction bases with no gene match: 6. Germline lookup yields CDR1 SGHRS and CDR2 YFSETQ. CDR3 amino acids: CASSLAPTGGGQPQHF. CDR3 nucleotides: TGCGCCAGCAGCTTGGCCCCGACAGGGGGCGGTCAGCCCCAGCATTTT.

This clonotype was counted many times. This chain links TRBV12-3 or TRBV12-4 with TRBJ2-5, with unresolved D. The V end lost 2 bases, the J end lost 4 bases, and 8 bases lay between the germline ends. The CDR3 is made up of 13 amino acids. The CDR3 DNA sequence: TGTGCCAGCAGTTTAACAAGTTCAGAGACCCAGTACTTC. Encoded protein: CASSLTSSETQYF.

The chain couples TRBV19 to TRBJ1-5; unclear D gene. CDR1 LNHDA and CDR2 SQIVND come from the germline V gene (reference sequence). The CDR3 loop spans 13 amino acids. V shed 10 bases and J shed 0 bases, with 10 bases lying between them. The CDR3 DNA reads TGTGCCACCCAGTCCCATAGCAATCAGCCCCAGCATTTT. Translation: CATQSHSNQPQHF.

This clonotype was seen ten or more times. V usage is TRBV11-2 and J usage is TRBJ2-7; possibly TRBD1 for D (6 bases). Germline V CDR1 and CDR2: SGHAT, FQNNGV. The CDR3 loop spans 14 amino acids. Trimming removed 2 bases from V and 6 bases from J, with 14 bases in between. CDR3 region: CASSLFRTDSEQYF. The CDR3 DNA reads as TGTGCCAGCAGCTTATTTCGGACAGACTCCGAGCAGTACTTC.

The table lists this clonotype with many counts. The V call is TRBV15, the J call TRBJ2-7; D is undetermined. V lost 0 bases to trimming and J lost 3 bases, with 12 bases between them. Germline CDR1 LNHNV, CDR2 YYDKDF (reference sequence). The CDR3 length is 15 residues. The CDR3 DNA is TGTGCCACCAGCAGAGACACCTCGGATCTCTACGAGCAGTACTTC. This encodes CATSRDTSDLYEQYF.

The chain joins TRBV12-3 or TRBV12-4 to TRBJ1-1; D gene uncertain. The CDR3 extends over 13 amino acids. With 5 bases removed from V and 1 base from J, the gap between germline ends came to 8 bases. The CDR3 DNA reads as TGTGCCAGCAGTCACCCGGGGAACACTGAAGCTTTCTTT. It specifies CASSHPGNTEAFF.

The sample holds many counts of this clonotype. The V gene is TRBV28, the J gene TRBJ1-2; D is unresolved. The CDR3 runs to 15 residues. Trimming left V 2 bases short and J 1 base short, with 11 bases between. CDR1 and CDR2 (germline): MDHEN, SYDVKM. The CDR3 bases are TGTGCCAGCAGTTTAACGGGCAGTTATAACTATGGCTACACCTTC. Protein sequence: CASSLTGSYNYGYTF.

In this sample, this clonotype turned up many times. CDR3 region: CASSEAPVATGYF. The DNA for the CDR3 is TGTGCCAGCAGTGAAGCCCCTGTCGCGACAGGATACTTC. The rearrangement joins TRBV6-1 to TRBJ2-5, with D possibly being TRBD1 (6 bases). Trimming cost V 0 bases and J 14 bases, with 16 bases left between them. This CDR3 comprises 13 residues. CDR1 is MNHNS, CDR2 SASEGT, per germline.

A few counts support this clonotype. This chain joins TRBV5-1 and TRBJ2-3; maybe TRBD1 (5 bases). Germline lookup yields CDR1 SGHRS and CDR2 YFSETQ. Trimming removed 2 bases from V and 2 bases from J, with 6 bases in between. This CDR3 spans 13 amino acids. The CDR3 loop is CASSLQATDTQYF. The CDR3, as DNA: TGCGCCAGCAGCTTACAGGCCACAGATACGCAGTATTTT.

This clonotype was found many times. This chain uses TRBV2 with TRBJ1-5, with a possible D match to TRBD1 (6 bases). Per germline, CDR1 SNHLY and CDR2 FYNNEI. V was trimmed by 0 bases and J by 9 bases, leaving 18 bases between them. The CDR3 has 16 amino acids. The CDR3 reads CASSEASGQTNVPQHF. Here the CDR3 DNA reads TGTGCCAGCAGTGAAGCGTCCGGACAGACTAATGTGCCCCAGCATTTT.